This T cell receptor (beta chain) was identified in a study of blood T cell repertoires in COVID-19. About the study: T cells, B-cell-depleted T cells, or PBMCs provided the cDNA or gDNA that served as material.

TCRdb's table, derived via immunoSEQ multiplex PCR, lists solely in-frame clones and lacks some. This repertoire shows under 250,000 clones, about nine tenths found once; its top ten account for 2.5% to 3%. The sequence came from a woman in her thirties with acute COVID-19. The source material was PBMCs or T cells enriched from blood (not recorded which).

The CDR3 loop reads CASSQEPVQGGSGELFF. CDR3 in DNA: TGTGCCAGCAGCCAAGAGCCGGTACAGGGGGGGTCCGGGGAGCTGTTTTTT. The chain links TRBV4-2 to TRBJ2-2, with D maybe TRBD1 (8 bases). Germline CDR1 LGHNA, CDR2 YNFKEQ. V lost 0 bases to trimming and J lost 6 bases, with 17 bases between them. The CDR3 runs to 17 residues.